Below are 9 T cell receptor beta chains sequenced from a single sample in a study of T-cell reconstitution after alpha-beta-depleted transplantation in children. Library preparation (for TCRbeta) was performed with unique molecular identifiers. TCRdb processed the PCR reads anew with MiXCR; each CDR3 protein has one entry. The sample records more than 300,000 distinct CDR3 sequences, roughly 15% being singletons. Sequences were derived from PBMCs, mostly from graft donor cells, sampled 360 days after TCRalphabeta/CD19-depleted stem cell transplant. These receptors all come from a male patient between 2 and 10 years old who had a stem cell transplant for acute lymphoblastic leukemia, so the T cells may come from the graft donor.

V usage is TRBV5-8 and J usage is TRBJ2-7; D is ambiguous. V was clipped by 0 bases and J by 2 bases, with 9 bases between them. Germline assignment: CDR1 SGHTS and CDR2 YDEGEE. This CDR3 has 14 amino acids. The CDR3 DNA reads TGTGCCAGCAGCTTGGCCCGGGCCGCCTACGAGCAGTACTTC. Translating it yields CASSLARAAYEQYF.

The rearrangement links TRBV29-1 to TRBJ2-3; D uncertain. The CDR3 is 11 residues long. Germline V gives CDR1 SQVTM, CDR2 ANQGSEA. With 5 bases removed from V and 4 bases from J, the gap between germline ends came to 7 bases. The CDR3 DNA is TGCAGCGTTAGGGATGCAGATACGCAGTATTTT. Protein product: CSVRDADTQYF.

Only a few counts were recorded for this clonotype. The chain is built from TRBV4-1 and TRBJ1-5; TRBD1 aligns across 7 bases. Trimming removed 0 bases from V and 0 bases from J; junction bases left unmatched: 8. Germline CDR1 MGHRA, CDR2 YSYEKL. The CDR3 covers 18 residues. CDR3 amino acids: CASSQDRGVGYSNQPQHF. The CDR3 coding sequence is TGCGCCAGCAGCCAAGACAGGGGGGTAGGTTATAGCAATCAGCCCCAGCATTTT.

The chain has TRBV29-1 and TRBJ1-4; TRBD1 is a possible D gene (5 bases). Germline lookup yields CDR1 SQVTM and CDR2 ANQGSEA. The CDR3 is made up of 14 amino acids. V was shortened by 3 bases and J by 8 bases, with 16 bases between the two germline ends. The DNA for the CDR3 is TGCAGCGTTGACCAATTGGGCAGGGACGAAAAACTGTTTTTT. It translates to CSVDQLGRDEKLFF.

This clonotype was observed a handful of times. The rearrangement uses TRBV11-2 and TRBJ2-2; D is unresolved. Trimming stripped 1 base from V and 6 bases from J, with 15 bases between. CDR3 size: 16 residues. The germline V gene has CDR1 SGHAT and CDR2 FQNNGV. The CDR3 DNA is TGTGCCAGCAGCTTAGTTCGGTGGGCCAGTCCCGGGGAGCTGTTTTTT. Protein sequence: CASSLVRWASPGELFF. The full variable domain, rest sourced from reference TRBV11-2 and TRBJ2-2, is EAGVAQSPRYKIIEKRQSVAFWCNPISGHATLYWYQQILGQGPKLLIQFQNNGVVDDSQLPKDRFSAERLKGVDSTLKIQPAKLEDSAVYLCASSLVRWASPGELFFGEGSRLTVL.

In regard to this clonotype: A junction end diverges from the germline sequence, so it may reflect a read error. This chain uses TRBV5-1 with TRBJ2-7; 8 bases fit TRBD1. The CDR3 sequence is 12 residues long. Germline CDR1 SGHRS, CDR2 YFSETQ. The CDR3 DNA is TGCGCCAGCAGCTTGGCCGGGACAGGCCTCGCCTTC. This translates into CASSLAGTGLAF.

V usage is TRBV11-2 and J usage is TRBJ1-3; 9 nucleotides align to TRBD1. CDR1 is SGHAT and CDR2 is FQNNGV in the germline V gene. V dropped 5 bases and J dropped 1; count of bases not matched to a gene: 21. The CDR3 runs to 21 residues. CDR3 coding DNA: TGTGCCAGCAGCGCCGGTGGGGGAGCGGGACAGGGACTATTTTCTGGAAACACCATATATTTT. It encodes CASSAGGGAGQGLFSGNTIYF.

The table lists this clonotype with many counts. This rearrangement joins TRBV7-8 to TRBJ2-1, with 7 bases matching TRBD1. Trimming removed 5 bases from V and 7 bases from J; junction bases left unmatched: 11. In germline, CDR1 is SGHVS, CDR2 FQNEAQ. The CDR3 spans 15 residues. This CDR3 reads CASSLSGTAGNEQFF. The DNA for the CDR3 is TGTGCCAGCAGCCTATCTGGGACAGCTGGAAATGAGCAGTTCTTC.

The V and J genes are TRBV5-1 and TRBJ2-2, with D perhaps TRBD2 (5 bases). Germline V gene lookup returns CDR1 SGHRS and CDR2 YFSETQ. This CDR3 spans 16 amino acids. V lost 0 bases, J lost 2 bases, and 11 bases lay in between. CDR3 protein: CASSLVIASNTGELFF. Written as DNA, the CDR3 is TGCGCCAGCAGCTTGGTTATAGCGAGTAACACCGGGGAGCTGTTTTTT.